These 16 T cell receptor beta chains were sequenced from one sample in a study of blood T cell repertoires in COVID-19. TCRdb keeps only in-frame clones here, not all; method: immunoSEQ multiplex PCR. The profile shows about 260,000 clones, roughly 90% of them singletons. The source material was peripheral blood. Source of these receptors: a human donor in a cohort sampled during active COVID-19.

This chain links TRBV5-1 with TRBJ1-1, with D perhaps TRBD1 (5 bases). Germline V gene lookup returns CDR1 SGHRS and CDR2 YFSETQ. Trimming left V 4 bases short and J 0 bases short, with 7 bases between. CDR3 length: 13 residues. Here the CDR3 reads CASSVDMNTEAFF. CDR3 in DNA: TGCGCCAGCAGCGTGGACATGAACACTGAAGCTTTCTTT.

The chain uses TRBV28 and TRBJ1-2; a possible D gene is TRBD1 (6 bases). V lost 6 bases and J 0 bases, leaving 14 bases between the germline ends. Germline values: CDR1 MDHEN, CDR2 SYDVKM. The CDR3 has 15 residues. Here the CDR3 reads CASRLAGTPNYGYTF. The DNA for the CDR3 is TGTGCCAGCAGACTTGCCGGGACACCTAACTATGGCTACACCTTC.

The V gene is TRBV10-1, the J gene TRBJ2-7, with 7 bases that match TRBD1. Germline trimming cut 9 bases from V and 0 bases from J; bases unmatched to any gene: 8. Germline-derived CDR1 and CDR2 are WNHNN and SYGVQD (reference sequence). The CDR3 is made up of 14 amino acids. For the CDR3, the DNA is TGCGCCAGGCCTGAAGGGGGCTCCTCCTACGAGCAGTACTTC. Amino acid sequence: CARPEGGSSYEQYF.

J is TRBJ1-2 and V is TRBV25-1, with D perhaps TRBD1 (5 bases). The germline V gene encodes CDR1 MGHDK and CDR2 SYGVNS. The CDR3 is 12 residues long. Trimming took 8 bases from V and 4 from J, leaving 11 bases between them. CDR3 region: CASAQGGYGYTF. The CDR3 DNA sequence: TGTGCCAGCGCCCAGGGAGGCTATGGCTACACCTTC.

V gene TRBV19 combines with J gene TRBJ1-1; D remains ambiguous. The CDR3 runs to 13 residues. The V and J ends lost 5 bases and 0 bases respectively, with 7 bases between them. CDR1 and CDR2 (germline): LNHDA, SQIVND (reference sequence). CDR3 coding DNA: TGTGCCAGTAGTGAGAATATGAACACTGAAGCTTTCTTT. Protein: CASSENMNTEAFF.

The chain employs TRBV4-3 and TRBJ1-2; no clear D. With 3 bases removed from V and 3 bases from J, the gap between germline ends came to 11 bases. This CDR3 has 14 residues. Germline CDR1 reads LGHNA; CDR2 reads YSLEER. The chain's CDR3 is CASSQGGEYYGYTF. In nucleotides, the CDR3 is TGCGCCAGCAGCCAGGGCGGGGAATACTATGGCTACACCTTC.

This sequence joins TRBV6-2 or TRBV6-3 and TRBJ1-5, with D hard to call. Germline V gives CDR1 MNHEY, CDR2 SVGEGT. The V gene lost 2 bases and the J gene lost 5 bases, with 10 bases spanning the gap. The CDR3 has 14 residues. CDR3 residues: CASSYREIYQPQHF. The CDR3 bases are TGTGCCAGCAGTTACCGGGAAATCTATCAGCCCCAGCATTTT.

The chain is built from TRBV11-2 and TRBJ1-5; weak D call: TRBD1 (6 bases). Germline V gene sequence: CDR1 SGHAT, CDR2 FQNNGV. The CDR3 is 18 residues long. V was pared by 5 bases and J by 0 bases, with 20 bases between. This CDR3 is CASSPTPGGPLSNQPQHF. CDR3 nucleotides: TGTGCCAGCAGCCCGACCCCCGGGGGGCCGCTTAGCAATCAGCCCCAGCATTTT.

The chain is built from TRBV19 and TRBJ2-7; 11 bases line up with TRBD1. The CDR3 extends over 15 amino acids. Trimming removed 0 bases from V and 7 bases from J; junction bases left unmatched: 5. Germline values: CDR1 LNHDA, CDR2 SQIVND (reference sequence). The CDR3 nucleotides are TGTGCCAGTAGTATAGATGGACAGGGGGCGAGGGAGCAGTACTTC. Amino acid sequence: CASSIDGQGAREQYF. Looking up the rest from reference TRBV19 and TRBJ2-7 gives the full variable domain: DGGITQSPKYLFRKEGQNVTLSCEQNLNHDAMYWYRQDPGQGLRLIYYSQIVNDFQKGDIAEGYSVSREKKESFPLTVTSAQKNPTAFYLCASSIDGQGAREQYFGPGTRLTVT.

The chain couples TRBV7-9 to TRBJ2-1; possibly TRBD2 for D (7 bases). The ends were cut back, 5 bases at V and 9 bases at J, with 17 bases in the middle. This CDR3 has 14 amino acids. Germline CDR1 and CDR2: SEHNR and FQNEAQ (reference sequence). The CDR3 nucleotides are TGTGCCAGCAGCCCTGGGGGCGGGAGAGGTGAGCAGTTCTTC. Amino acids: CASSPGGGRGEQFF.

The V call is TRBV12-3 or TRBV12-4, the J call TRBJ1-1, with 7 nucleotides matching TRBD1. The CDR3 contains 13 residues. With 7 bases clipped from V and 4 bases from J, the junction kept 6 bases outside the gene matches. DNA for the CDR3: TGTGCCAGCACCCAAACAGGGGCCACTGAAGCTTTCTTT. Translation: CASTQTGATEAFF.

V usage is TRBV30 and J usage is TRBJ1-6, with a possible D match to TRBD1 (6 bases). V lost 4 bases and J 14 bases, leaving 18 bases between the germline ends. CDR3 length equals 13 residues. Germline V gives CDR1 GTSNPN, CDR2 SVGIG (reference sequence). DNA for the CDR3: TGTGCCTGGACGCGACAGGAGAAGCGTACCCTCCACTTT. It encodes CAWTRQEKRTLHF.

This clone appeared a single time. The CDR3 spells CASSVGASGRASGETQYF. The CDR3 bases are TGTGCCAGCAGCGTAGGGGCTAGCGGGAGGGCCTCTGGAGAGACCCAGTACTTC. This chain uses TRBV9 with TRBJ2-5; TRBD2 agrees at 12 bases. The CDR3 sequence is 18 residues long. Germline V gene data show CDR1 as SGDLS and CDR2 as YYNGEE. V gave up 0 bases and J gave up 4 bases; unmatched junction bases: 10.

The chain has TRBV5-1 and TRBJ2-7; 12 nucleotides align to TRBD1. V dropped 6 bases and J dropped 7; count of bases not matched to a gene: 17. The CDR3 has 17 residues. Germline lookup yields CDR1 SGHRS and CDR2 YFSETQ. In DNA, the CDR3 is TGCGCCAGCACTTCTCATCTACCGGGACAGGGGGCAGGAGAGCAGTACTTC. As protein: CASTSHLPGQGAGEQYF. The entire variable domain, with the rest obtained from reference TRBV5-1 and TRBJ2-7, is as follows: KAGVTQTPRYLIKTRGQQVTLSCSPISGHRSVSWYQQTPGQGLQFLFEYFSETQRNKGNFPGRFSGRQFSNSRSEMNVSTLELGDSALYLCASTSHLPGQGAGEQYFGPGTRLTVT.

The rearrangement joins TRBV24-1 to TRBJ1-5; no clear D. V was trimmed by 6 bases and J by 5 bases, leaving 19 bases between them. Per germline, CDR1 KGHDR and CDR2 SFDVKD. CDR3 length equals 16 residues. CDR3 in amino acids: CATSTLSEGADQPQHF. In DNA, the CDR3 is TGTGCCACCAGTACCCTCTCTGAGGGTGCTGATCAGCCCCAGCATTTT.

A word on this clone: Other nucleotide sequences from this sample produce the same CDR3. The CDR3 bases are TGTGCCAGCAGTTCTGCAGGCTCAACTTTCTTT. It is translated as CASSSAGSTFF. This chain links TRBV28 with TRBJ1-1; D gene unclear. This CDR3 has 11 residues. The germline V and J ends were trimmed by 4 bases and 12 bases, with 12 bases remaining between them. Looked up from germline, CDR1 is MDHEN and CDR2 is SYDVKM. The variable domain in full, completed from reference TRBV28 and TRBJ1-1, reads DVKVTQSSRYLVKRTGEKVFLECVQDMDHENMFWYRQDPGLGLRLIYFSYDVKMKEKGDIPEGYSVSREKKERFSLILESASTNQTSMYLCASSSAGSTFFGQGTRLTVV.